A selection of T cell receptor beta chains follows, all from one sample in a study of blood T cells in healthy people across ages. TCRdb re-derived calls from the 5' RACE reads in MiXCR, one entry per CDR3 protein. The sample includes approximately 1.5 million distinct CDR3 sequences, approximately 43% of them seen just once. The material sequenced was blood. These receptor sequences come from a woman aged 18 to 35 in good health. CDR3s include the opening cysteine and the closing phenylalanine or tryptophan. Each record gives: clone size, J gene, V gene, D gene, CDR3 protein, CDR3 DNA. A D gene is named only where the DNA matches it firmly. The size field is filled for only some rows; it gives once, few, many or a size class.

abundance: .; j_gene: TRBJ2-2; v_gene: TRBV9; d_gene: .; CDR3aa: CASRVVGRDTGELFF; CDR3nt: TGTGCCAGCAGAGTAGTAGGCAGGGACACCGGGGAGCTGTTTTTT
abundance: few; j_gene: TRBJ2-7; v_gene: TRBV20-1; d_gene: .; CDR3aa: CSARSSVYEQYF; CDR3nt: TGCAGTGCTAGGTCTAGCGTCTACGAGCAGTACTTC
abundance: few; j_gene: TRBJ1-2; v_gene: TRBV20-1; d_gene: .; CDR3aa: CSASTGHGYTF; CDR3nt: TGCAGTGCATCCACAGGGCACGGCTACACCTTC
abundance: .; j_gene: TRBJ2-1; v_gene: TRBV6-1; d_gene: TRBD2; CDR3aa: CASSEAPTSGGIYNEQFF; CDR3nt: TGTGCCAGCAGTGAAGCTCCGACTAGCGGGGGGATCTACAATGAGCAGTTCTTC
abundance: .; j_gene: TRBJ1-2; v_gene: TRBV15; d_gene: .; CDR3aa: CATSRDERAIFGYTF; CDR3nt: TGTGCCACCAGCAGAGACGAGAGAGCCATATTTGGCTACACCTTC
abundance: few; j_gene: TRBJ2-7; v_gene: TRBV5-1; d_gene: TRBD1; CDR3aa: CASSFTGTGNLLYEQYF; CDR3nt: TGCGCCAGCAGCTTTACCGGGACAGGGAACTTACTCTACGAGCAGTACTTC
abundance: few; j_gene: TRBJ1-2; v_gene: TRBV29-1; d_gene: .; CDR3aa: CSVEGGLYGYTF; CDR3nt: TGCAGCGTTGAAGGGGGGCTCTATGGCTACACCTTC
abundance: .; j_gene: TRBJ2-6; v_gene: TRBV12-1; d_gene: .; CDR3aa: CATRTSQGANVLTF; CDR3nt: TGTGCCACCCGAACCTCCCAGGGGGCCAACGTCCTGACTTTC
abundance: .; j_gene: TRBJ2-3; v_gene: TRBV6-4; d_gene: .; CDR3aa: CASSKQAGSTDTQYF; CDR3nt: TGTGCCAGCAGCAAACAGGCGGGTAGCACAGATACGCAGTATTTT
abundance: .; j_gene: TRBJ2-7; v_gene: TRBV2; d_gene: TRBD1; CDR3aa: CASSNRQGSSYEQYF; CDR3nt: TGTGCCAGCAGCAACCGACAGGGAAGCTCCTACGAGCAGTACTTC
abundance: once; j_gene: TRBJ2-4; v_gene: TRBV28; d_gene: .; CDR3aa: CASRGQAENIQYF; CDR3nt: TGTGCCAGCAGAGGCCAGGCAGAAAACATTCAGTACTTC
abundance: .; j_gene: TRBJ1-2; v_gene: TRBV29-1; d_gene: .; CDR3aa: CSGRTGNYGYTF; CDR3nt: TGCAGCGGTCGAACCGGGAACTATGGCTACACCTTC
abundance: .; j_gene: TRBJ2-7; v_gene: TRBV4-3; d_gene: TRBD1; CDR3aa: CASSQEAQGAYEQYF; CDR3nt: TGCGCCAGCAGCCAAGAGGCGCAGGGGGCTTACGAGCAGTACTTC
abundance: .; j_gene: TRBJ2-1; v_gene: TRBV9; d_gene: TRBD2; CDR3aa: CASSVGLASGNEQFF; CDR3nt: TGTGCCAGCAGCGTCGGACTAGCGTCAGGGAATGAGCAGTTCTTC
abundance: .; j_gene: TRBJ2-1; v_gene: TRBV29-1; d_gene: .; CDR3aa: CSVVGGHSYNEQFF; CDR3nt: TGCAGCGTTGTCGGCGGGCATTCATACAATGAGCAGTTCTTC
abundance: .; j_gene: TRBJ2-1; v_gene: TRBV14; d_gene: .; CDR3aa: CASSQGGGVVSRFF; CDR3nt: TGTGCCAGCAGCCAAGGAGGGGGTGTTGTCTCTAGGTTCTTC
abundance: few; j_gene: TRBJ1-5; v_gene: TRBV6-5; d_gene: TRBD1; CDR3aa: CASSYSVGRGYSNQPQHF; CDR3nt: TGTGCCAGCAGTTACTCGGTAGGCAGGGGGTATAGCAATCAGCCCCAGCATTTT
abundance: .; j_gene: TRBJ2-1; v_gene: TRBV6-5; d_gene: .; CDR3aa: CASSLRRALRNEQFF; CDR3nt: TGTGCCAGCAGTCTTCGGAGGGCCCTAAGGAATGAGCAGTTCTTC
abundance: .; j_gene: TRBJ2-1; v_gene: TRBV6-5; d_gene: .; CDR3aa: CASSYRSFGYNEQFF; CDR3nt: TGTGCCAGCAGTTACCGGAGCTTTGGGTACAATGAGCAGTTCTTC
abundance: .; j_gene: TRBJ2-7; v_gene: TRBV20-1; d_gene: .; CDR3aa: CSARVDSSSYEQYF; CDR3nt: TGCAGTGCTAGAGTGGACAGCAGCTCCTACGAGCAGTACTTC
abundance: .; j_gene: TRBJ2-1; v_gene: TRBV25-1; d_gene: .; CDR3aa: CAGSELKSSYNEQFF; CDR3nt: TGTGCCGGCAGTGAATTGAAGAGCTCCTACAATGAGCAGTTCTTC
abundance: .; j_gene: TRBJ2-6; v_gene: TRBV10-3; d_gene: .; CDR3aa: CAISASTGSGANVLTF; CDR3nt: TGTGCCATCAGTGCTTCGACAGGCTCTGGGGCCAACGTCCTGACTTTC
abundance: .; j_gene: TRBJ2-1; v_gene: TRBV20-1; d_gene: TRBD1; CDR3aa: CSAMDRGSYNEQFF; CDR3nt: TGCAGTGCCATGGACAGGGGGTCCTACAATGAGCAGTTCTTC
abundance: .; j_gene: TRBJ1-1; v_gene: TRBV6-2/TRBV6-3; d_gene: .; CDR3aa: CASSYRDRSEAFF; CDR3nt: TGTGCCAGCAGTTACAGGGATCGGAGTGAGGCTTTCTTT
abundance: few; j_gene: TRBJ2-1; v_gene: TRBV9; d_gene: TRBD2; CDR3aa: CASSVDQAGGPKGPCEQFF; CDR3nt: TGTGCCAGCAGCGTAGACCAAGCGGGAGGGCCAAAAGGTCCTTGTGAGCAGTTCTTC
abundance: .; j_gene: TRBJ2-2; v_gene: TRBV7-9; d_gene: TRBD1; CDR3aa: CASSTYRGFGELFF; CDR3nt: TGTGCCAGCAGCACCTACAGGGGTTTCGGGGAGCTGTTTTTT
abundance: .; j_gene: TRBJ2-7; v_gene: TRBV2; d_gene: .; CDR3aa: CASSRDSWSASYEQYF; CDR3nt: TGTGCCAGCAGCCGAGACAGCTGGAGCGCCTCCTACGAGCAGTACTTC
abundance: once; j_gene: TRBJ2-7; v_gene: TRBV7-2; d_gene: TRBD1; CDR3aa: CASSLAGQHHTYEQYF; CDR3nt: TGTGCCAGCAGCTTAGCGGGACAGCACCACACCTACGAGCAGTACTTC
abundance: .; j_gene: TRBJ2-3; v_gene: TRBV4-2; d_gene: .; CDR3aa: CASSQTTDYEAQYF; CDR3nt: TGTGCCAGCAGCCAAACCACGGACTATGAGGCGCAGTATTTT
abundance: few; j_gene: TRBJ2-1; v_gene: TRBV11-2; d_gene: TRBD2; CDR3aa: CASSLGQAGGRLSYNEQFF; CDR3nt: TGTGCCAGCAGCTTAGGTCAAGCGGGGGGGCGCCTCTCCTACAATGAGCAGTTCTTC
abundance: .; j_gene: TRBJ2-5; v_gene: TRBV4-3; d_gene: TRBD2; CDR3aa: CASNQDREGDDETQYF; CDR3nt: TGCGCCAGCAACCAAGATCGGGAGGGAGATGATGAGACCCAGTACTTC
abundance: .; j_gene: TRBJ1-4; v_gene: TRBV13; d_gene: .; CDR3aa: CASSPQLGGATNEKLFF; CDR3nt: TGTGCCAGCAGCCCCCAGCTGGGTGGAGCAACTAATGAAAAACTGTTTTTT
abundance: few; j_gene: TRBJ1-2; v_gene: TRBV11-2; d_gene: TRBD1; CDR3aa: CASSSPTGYLYGYTF; CDR3nt: TGTGCCAGCAGCTCGCCGACAGGGTATTTGTATGGCTACACCTTC